This T cell receptor (beta chain) comes out of a study of vaccination and CD4 T cells after COVID-19. Study findings and constraints: Median numbers of SARS-CoV-2-reactive clonotypes increased from approximately 23 to 38 (not a significant change).

As to this clonotype: Its antigen is as yet unknown.

V dropped 4 bases and J dropped 0 bases, with 10 bases sitting between them. The length of the CDR3 is 14 residues. Germline V gene data show CDR1 as SNHLY and CDR2 as FYNNEI. Treatment given: roughly 10-day PBMC culture with coronavirus spike peptide pools or control peptides (ViraFEST assay). Sequencing of cultured CD4+ T cell DNA used the Oncomine TCR Beta short-read assay. TCRdb reprocessed the PCR reads via MiXCR and lists one record per CDR3 protein. This sample carries tens of thousands of distinct CDR3 sequences, 50% to 65% of them seen once, and the ten largest clones take almost 6%. The chain links TRBV2 to TRBJ2-7; TRBD2 is a possible D gene (5 bases). The material sequenced was CD4+ T cells from blood, cultured in vitro. This sequence was found in a human donor who had recovered from COVID-19. DNA of the CDR3: TGTGCCAGCAGTGGGGTAGGGAGCTCCTACGAGCAGTACTTC. Translation gives CASSGVGSSYEQYF.